The source of this T cell receptor (beta chain) is a study of blood T cell repertoires in COVID-19. Study background: The origin of the acute and convalescent COVID-19 samples was the United States, Italy and Spain. T cells, B-cell-depleted T cells, or PBMCs provided the cDNA or gDNA that served as material.

Per the germline V gene, CDR1 is MDHEN and CDR2 is SYDVKM. This CDR3 is built from 13 residues. The ends lost 9 bases at V and 10 bases at J; junction bases unmatched: 5. Original handling: Estimation of nucleated cell counts was performed using reference gene primer amplification. TCRdb's copy holds only in-frame clones and misses some; the assay was immunoSEQ multiplex PCR. V and J calls plus clone size are reproduced from that table; the DNA served to infer D and trimming. Seen here are approximately 500,000 clones, less than 90% observed once, and the top ten hold less than 9.5%. V is TRBV28 and J is TRBJ2-2, with 13 bases matching TRBD2. Sequenced input: peripheral blood. The receptor was derived from a woman between 45 and 65 years old with COVID-19, enrolled during active disease. The CDR3 region has the DNA TGTGCCAGTGGACTAGCGGGGGCCCAGGAGCTGTTTTTT. It encodes CASGLAGAQELFF.